This T cell receptor beta chain was sequenced in a study of cytomegalovirus exposure and HLA in healthy donors. Remarks on this clone: As yet, its antigen is unknown.

The CDR3 sequence is 15 residues long. V lost 2 bases, J lost 3 bases, and 13 bases lay in between. Germline CDR1 reads SEHNR; CDR2 reads FQNEAQ (reference sequence). Findings of the study overall: It was assumed in the presence/absence analyses that sequencing depth was roughly uniform across donors. Earlier results showed most TCR beta V segments being productive about 90% or about 30% of the time. In vitro experiments confirmed that three CMV-associated chains were specific for CMV antigens. Association with HLA alleles at 0.05 false discovery rate was found for around 17,000 TCR beta sequences in a later analysis.

With 60 Vbeta and 13 Jbeta primers, the PCR was carried out. Sequencing was performed with immunoSEQ multiplex PCR; in TCRdb, only in-frame clones are kept and a portion is missing. The repertoire holds 250,000 or so clones, with nearly 95% as singletons. This receptor was taken from a girl between 2 and 10 years old in good health and CMV-seronegative. This chain links TRBV7-9 with TRBJ2-5, with D perhaps matching TRBD2 (7 bases). The sequenced sample was PBMCs. This chain's CDR3 is CASSLFRGAEETQYF. Written as DNA, the CDR3 is TGTGCCAGCAGCTTATTCCGGGGGGCAGAAGAGACCCAGTACTTC.